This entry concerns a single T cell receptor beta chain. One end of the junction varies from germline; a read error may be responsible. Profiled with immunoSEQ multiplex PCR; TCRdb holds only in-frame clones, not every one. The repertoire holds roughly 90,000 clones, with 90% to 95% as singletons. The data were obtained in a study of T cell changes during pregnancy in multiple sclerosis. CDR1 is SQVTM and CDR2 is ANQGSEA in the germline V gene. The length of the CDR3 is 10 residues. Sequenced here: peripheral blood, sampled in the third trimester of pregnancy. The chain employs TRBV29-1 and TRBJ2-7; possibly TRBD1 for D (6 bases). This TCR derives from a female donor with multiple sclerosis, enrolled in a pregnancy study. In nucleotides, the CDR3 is TGCAGCGCCGTTGAGGGGGTCCAGCACTTC. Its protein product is CSAVEGVQHF.